Included here is one T cell receptor (beta chain) sequence, with context. Its antigen is not known. This CDR3 comprises 13 residues. CDR1 is GTSNPN and CDR2 is SVGIG in the germline V gene (reference sequence). Between the trimmed V and J ends, which lost 4 bases and 4 bases, there was a span of 13 bases. It was 10 ml of fresh peripheral blood that supplied the PBMCs. The data were obtained in a study of T cells in Graves' hyperthyroidism and ophthalmopathy. TCR beta CDR3 sequences were amplified from RNA transcripts. HTBI primers were employed in a first-round RT-PCR of the TCR CDR3. TCRdb re-called the multiplex PCR reads with MiXCR, one entry per CDR3 protein. The sample yields roughly 650,000 distinct CDR3 sequences, roughly 16% seen once. Study findings and constraints: Appearing also in blood were most of the thyroid clonotypes expanded above 0.001. Model predictions of ophthalmopathy came a median approximately 6.8 months before onset. By a 13 V-J model, ophthalmopathy was set apart from stable hyperthyroidism.

This sequence joins TRBV30 and TRBJ1-2, with a tentative D call TRBD1 (5 bases). Sequencing was done on a sample of blood. This TCR derives from a woman in her thirties or forties with Graves' ophthalmopathy. Here the CDR3 reads CAWTVGGFYGYTF. The CDR3 DNA reads as TGTGCCTGGACCGTGGGGGGGTTCTATGGCTACACCTTC.